Listed here are 19 T cell receptor beta chains from one sample, sequenced in a study of tumor and adjacent non-tumor tissue in lung cancer. TCRbeta libraries were built with three rounds of nested PCR, modified from ARM-PCR. TCRdb analysed the multiplex PCR reads with MiXCR anew, one entry per CDR3 protein. This repertoire shows roughly 70,000 distinct CDR3 sequences, 55% to 70% found once; its top ten account for about 30%. The template was RNA from unsorted bulk tissue. More than 3 cm separated this lung sample from the edge of the tumor. Specimen: distant non-tumor lung tissue. The receptors shown here come from a woman aged 50 to 60 with non-small cell lung cancer.

This clonotype is medium-sized by share. The rearrangement joins TRBV11-2 to TRBJ2-7, with 8 bases lining up with TRBD1. The ends lost 5 bases at V and 4 bases at J; junction bases unmatched: 10. Germline CDR1 is SGHAT and CDR2 is FQNNGV. This CDR3 is built from 15 residues. The CDR3 DNA sequence: TGTGCCAGCAGCACCTCAGACAGGGGTCTATACGAGCAGTACTTC. It codes for CASSTSDRGLYEQYF.

On this clonotype itself: As the CDR3 is not closed by the conserved phenylalanine or tryptophan, this likely results from a read error. The chain employs TRBV5-6 and TRBJ1-4, with 7 bases that match TRBD1. The CDR3 totals 13 residues. The germline gives CDR1 SGHDT, CDR2 YYEEEE. J lost 8 bases, V lost 0 bases, and 1 base had no gene match. The CDR3 protein is CASSLGQGEKLFY. The DNA of the CDR3 is TGTGCCAGCAGCTTGGGACAGGGCGAAAAACTGTTTTAT.

This clonotype was counted at least ten times. This chain connects TRBV6-5 to TRBJ1-1; no definite D call. With 6 bases removed from V and 0 bases from J, the gap between germline ends came to 11 bases. Germline CDR1 is MNHEY and CDR2 is SVGAGI. This CDR3 spans 14 amino acids. The CDR3, as DNA: TGTGCCAGCAGCACACACGAAATGAACACTGAAGCTTTCTTT. Amino acids: CASSTHEMNTEAFF.

As to this clonotype: The junction does not match germline at one end; this may be a read error. The chain combines TRBV10-2 with TRBJ2-1, with D maybe TRBD2 (5 bases). Germline lookup yields CDR1 WSHSY and CDR2 SAAADI. CDR3 length: 13 residues. The CDR3 bases are TGCGCCGGCAGACCGGGGAACTACGATGAGCAGTTCTTC. Translation: CAGRPGNYDEQFF.

About this clonotype itself: Mismatch with germline at one junction end may stem from a read error. The V and J genes are TRBV11-2 and TRBJ2-7; D possibly corresponds to TRBD2 (5 bases). CDR1 and CDR2 from the germline V gene are SGHAT and FQNNGV. This CDR3 region has 14 residues. The CDR3 protein is CANSLALGLGKQCF. The CDR3 DNA follows: TGTGCCAACAGCTTAGCACTAGGTTTAGGTAAGCAGTGCTTC.

This clonotype has at least ten counts. The rearrangement uses TRBV6-2 or TRBV6-3 and TRBJ2-1; 7 bases are shared with TRBD2. Looked up from germline, CDR1 is MNHEY and CDR2 is SVGEGT. The CDR3 is 13 residues long. V was pared by 7 bases and J by 8 bases, with 8 bases of the junction left unmatched. Here the CDR3 DNA reads TGTGCCAGCAATGGGGGAGGGGTTTATGAGCAGTTCTTC. It specifies CASNGGGVYEQFF.

Concerning this clonotype itself: This CDR3 fails to terminate in the conserved phenylalanine or tryptophan, so it likely reflects a read error. CDR3 region: CSVRTSGVNSEQFY. The CDR3 DNA follows: TGCAGCGTACGGACTAGCGGGGTAAACAGTGAGCAGTTCTAC. The V and J genes are TRBV29-1 and TRBJ2-1; TRBD2 matches at 12 bases. Germline assignment: CDR1 SQVTM and CDR2 ANQGSEA. Trimming took 6 bases from V and 9 from J; bases not matched to a gene: 9. This CDR3 has 14 residues.

This clonotype was recorded at least ten times. The chain combines TRBV28 with TRBJ2-7; 13 positions match TRBD2. CDR1 is MDHEN and CDR2 is SYDVKM in the germline V gene. V gave up 4 bases and J gave up 5 bases; unmatched junction bases: 2. This CDR3 is 14 amino acids long. Here the CDR3 DNA reads TGTGCCAGCAGTTCCGGACTAGCGGGAGACGAGCAGTACTTC. This encodes CASSSGLAGDEQYF.

This sequence joins TRBV5-6 and TRBJ2-3; TRBD2 aligns across 9 bases. The V and J ends lost 6 bases and 9 bases, in that order; junction bases with no gene match: 14. The CDR3 extends over 15 amino acids. CDR1 and CDR2 (germline): SGHDT, YYEEEE. The CDR3 sequence is CASNQLAGARDTQYF. The CDR3 DNA sequence: TGTGCCAGCAACCAATTAGCGGGAGCAAGAGACACGCAGTATTTT.

As to this clonotype: One junction end disagrees with the germline gene, perhaps due to a read error. The chain combines TRBV11-2 with TRBJ2-1; the D gene is possibly TRBD2 (6 bases). The CDR3 consists of 15 residues. From germline, CDR1 is SGHAT and CDR2 FQNNGV. In DNA, the CDR3 is TGTGCCAGCAGCTTAGGATTAGCGGAATACAATGAGCGGTTCTTC. Translation gives CASSLGLAEYNERFF.

Only a few counts were recorded for this clonotype. The chain combines TRBV24-1 with TRBJ2-2; the match to TRBD2 covers 8 bases. After removal of 9 bases from V and 2 bases from J, the junction contained 16 bases not matched to a gene. Germline V gene sequence: CDR1 KGHDR, CDR2 SFDVKD. The CDR3 has 18 amino acids. The CDR3 loop is CATAPSGYPRDNTGELFF. The CDR3 nucleotides read TGTGCCACCGCTCCTAGCGGGTATCCTCGGGATAACACCGGGGAGCTGTTTTTT.

Worth noting for this clonotype: A much larger clone lies one base from this, so it may be a read error. The chain couples TRBV28 to TRBJ1-4, with TRBD1 as a possible D gene (5 bases). CDR3 length: 13 amino acids. Germline V CDR1 and CDR2: MDHEN, SYDVKM. The CDR3 bases are TGTGTCAGCAGTTGGGGACTTAATGAAAAACTGTTTTTT. Translated, it gives CVSSWGLNEKLFF.

Remarks on this clonotype: The junction departs from the called germline gene at one end, perhaps through a read error. Here the CDR3 DNA reads TGCAGCGTTGGAGAGGGTGGGGCAAACACTGAAACTTTCTTT. Protein sequence: CSVGEGGANTETFF. The V gene is TRBV29-1, the J gene TRBJ1-1; TRBD1 is a possible D gene (5 bases). This CDR3 region has 14 residues. Germline V CDR1 and CDR2: SQVTM, ANQGSEA.

V usage is TRBV5-6 and J usage is TRBJ2-1; TRBD2 matches at 8 bases. Trimming cost V 4 bases and J 4 bases; bases outside gene matches: 16. The CDR3 spans 18 residues. Germline-derived CDR1 and CDR2 are SGHDT and YYEEEE. The CDR3 coding sequence is TGTGCCAGCAGCCGAGCCCGGACTAGCTGGAGCTTGTACAATGAGCAGTTCTTC. This translates into CASSRARTSWSLYNEQFF.

The J gene is TRBJ2-1, the V gene TRBV7-8; the D is unclear. The CDR3 runs 16 residues. V was clipped by 2 bases and J by 16 bases, with 27 bases between them. Germline V CDR1 and CDR2: SGHVS, FQNEAQ. This CDR3 is CASSLRDSPFGNEHFF. The CDR3 bases are TGTGCCAGCAGCTTAAGAGATTCCCCCTTTGGCAATGAACACTTCTTC.

This rearrangement joins TRBV21-1 to TRBJ2-1; the DNA was not used to check the table's D call, TRBD2. TRBV21-1 is reported as a pseudogene. CDR3 length: 18 residues. CDR3 DNA: TGTGCCAGCAGCAAAGCGGCTAGCGGGAGATCCTCCTACAATGAGCAGTTCTTC. Its translation is CASSKAASGRSSYNEQFF.

This clonotype has only one observation. CDR3: CASNTPLGGSSYNEQFF. The CDR3 DNA sequence: TGTGCCAGCAATACCCCTCTCGGCGGGAGCTCCTACAATGAGCAGTTCTTC. This chain connects TRBV28 to TRBJ2-1; 7 bases agree with TRBD2. CDR3 size: 17 residues. V was pared by 7 bases and J by 0 bases, with 12 bases of the junction left unmatched. Germline CDR1 MDHEN, CDR2 SYDVKM.

This clonotype was picked up a small number of times. Relative to the germline gene, one junction end is altered; a read error may explain this. The rearrangement uses TRBV29-1 and TRBJ2-2, with a weak D call TRBD2 (5 bases). The CDR3 spans 15 residues. In germline, CDR1 is SQVTM, CDR2 ANQGSEA. In nucleotides, the CDR3 is TGCAGCGTTGGTACTGGACCCTTAGACACCGGGGAGCTGTTCTTT. This sequence encodes CSVGTGPLDTGELFF.

About this clonotype itself: The missing conserved phenylalanine or tryptophan at the end of this CDR3 makes a read error likely. The chain joins TRBV29-1 to TRBJ2-1, with 13 bases lining up with TRBD2. V was pared by 8 bases and J by 7 bases, with 8 bases of the junction left unmatched. The CDR3 totals 14 residues. The germline V gene has CDR1 SQVTM and CDR2 ANQGSEA. The CDR3 spells CSFSGTSGMNEQFI. The DNA for the CDR3 is TGCAGCTTTAGCGGGACTAGCGGGATGAATGAGCAGTTCATC.